Listed below are T cell receptor beta chains from one sample, sequenced in a study of blood T cell repertoires in COVID-19. Only in-frame clones appear in the TCRdb table, and some are missing; sequencing was by immunoSEQ multiplex PCR. Of about 200,000 clones detected, roughly nine tenths appear once; the ten largest clones hold around 4%. Sequenced material: PBMCs or T cells enriched from blood (not recorded which). The receptors were sampled from a woman aged 30 to 39 with acute COVID-19. Each CDR3 is given with its conserved first and last residue. A D gene is named only where the DNA matches it firmly. Not every row has a clone size; where given, it reads once, few, many or a size class.

d_call	j_call	v_call	clone_size	cdr3_nt	cdr3_aa
-	TRBJ1-1	TRBV4-1	-	TGCGCCAGCAGCCAAGAGGCGGGACGGTGGAACACTGAAGCTTTCTTT	CASSQEAGRWNTEAFF
TRBD1	TRBJ1-2	TRBV2	-	TGTGCCAGCAGTGAAGCGGAGGGGGCGCCCCTTAACTATGGCTACACCTTC	CASSEAEGAPLNYGYTF
-	TRBJ2-7	TRBV5-1	once	TGCGCCAGCAGCTTGGTCGAGGGGGAGTTAGGGTACGAGCAGTACTTC	CASSLVEGELGYEQYF
TRBD1	TRBJ1-1	TRBV5-1	few	TGCGCCAGCAGCTTGCCCCCGGGACAGACTTACAGATCTGAAGCTTTCTTT	CASSLPPGQTYRSEAFF
-	TRBJ2-2	TRBV19	-	TGTGCCAGTAGTCCCCGGCAGGGTGGGACCGGGGAGCTGTTTTTT	CASSPRQGGTGELFF
-	TRBJ1-5	TRBV10-3	-	TGTGCCATCAGTGAGGGAGGTTATCAGCCCCAGCATTTT	CAISEGGYQPQHF
TRBD2	TRBJ2-5	TRBV7-2	-	TGTGCCAGCAGCTTACAGAAGCGGGGCGGAGAGACCCAGTACTTC	CASSLQKRGGETQYF
-	TRBJ1-2	TRBV11-2	-	TGTGCCAGCAGACCTACAGGGTCCTATGGCTACACCTTC	CASRPTGSYGYTF
TRBD1	TRBJ1-5	TRBV19	-	TGTGCCTTAGGACAGGGCGGGTTAGGCAATCAGCCCCAGCATTTT	CALGQGGLGNQPQHF
TRBD2	TRBJ2-3	TRBV4-3	-	TGCGCCAGCAGCCAAGATGGGTCTAGCGGGGGGGGTAGCACAGATACGCAGTATTTT	CASSQDGSSGGGSTDTQYF
-	TRBJ1-1	TRBV20-1	once	TGCAGTGCCCTCGAAGTCGGGGCTTTCTTT	CSALEVGAFF
-	TRBJ1-1	TRBV10-1	few	TGCGCCAGCAGTGAGACGCGGGGTACGAGGGCTGAAGCTTTCTTT	CASSETRGTRAEAFF
TRBD2	TRBJ2-3	TRBV19	-	TGTGCCAGTACCGGGGGACTAGCTGGAGGCACAGATACGCAGTATTTT	CASTGGLAGGTDTQYF
-	TRBJ1-2	TRBV5-1	once	TGCGCCAGCAGCCCCACCGGGGGAAACTATGGCTACACCTTC	CASSPTGGNYGYTF
TRBD1	TRBJ2-7	TRBV2	once	TGTGCCAGCGTGTTTGGGACAGGGGTCGAGCAGTACTTC	CASVFGTGVEQYF
TRBD2	TRBJ2-1	TRBV9	-	TGTGCCAGCAGTATCGGCGGGGGGTCCTACAATGAGCAGTTCTTC	CASSIGGGSYNEQFF
TRBD1	TRBJ2-1	TRBV4-1	-	TGCGCCAGCAGCCACCCGACAGGGGGCAGGAATGAGCAGTTCTTC	CASSHPTGGRNEQFF
-	TRBJ1-5	TRBV28	-	TGTGCCACCGGAGGGGACGATCAGCCCCAGCATTTT	CATGGDDQPQHF
-	TRBJ1-2	TRBV4-3	-	TGCGCCAGCAGCCAAGGGCCACAGGACAGAGGGGGCTACACCTTC	CASSQGPQDRGGYTF
TRBD1	TRBJ2-6	TRBV27	-	TGTGCCAGCGGAACGGAATGGGACAGGTTCTCTGGGGCCAACGTCCTGACTTTC	CASGTEWDRFSGANVLTF
-	TRBJ1-3	TRBV24-1	-	TGTGCCACCAGTGACGGCAGAGGGACAGGAAACACCATATATTTT	CATSDGRGTGNTIYF
-	TRBJ2-1	TRBV4-1	-	TGCGCCAGCAGCCAAGTTCTCAATGAGCAGTTCTTC	CASSQVLNEQFF
-	TRBJ2-5	TRBV9	-	TGTGCCAGCAGCGTAGAGCAGGATTCGGAGACCCAGTACTTC	CASSVEQDSETQYF
TRBD2	TRBJ2-1	TRBV9	-	TGTGCCAGCAGCGTAGACCCACTAGCGGGGTACAATGAGCAGTTCTTC	CASSVDPLAGYNEQFF
-	TRBJ1-1	TRBV6-5	-	TGTGCCAGCAGCCCCGGGACACAGAACACTGAAGCTTTCTTT	CASSPGTQNTEAFF
TRBD2	TRBJ2-3	TRBV2	-	TGTGCCAGCAAGACTAGCGGGGGGTTAGATACGCAGTATTTT	CASKTSGGLDTQYF
-	TRBJ2-1	TRBV3-1/TRBV3-2	-	TGTGCCAGCAGCCAAGGTTTGGGCGGGGCCTCCTACAATGAGCAGTTCTTC	CASSQGLGGASYNEQFF
-	TRBJ1-5	TRBV7-2	-	TGTGCCAGCAGTCTCCTCGCCCGGGGTGGGCAGCCCCAGCATTTT	CASSLLARGGQPQHF
TRBD2	TRBJ2-1	TRBV3-1/TRBV3-2	-	TGTGCCAGCAGCCAAGCGGGGGGGAGTCTCTACAATGAGCAGTTCTTC	CASSQAGGSLYNEQFF
-	TRBJ1-2	TRBV5-1	-	TGCGCCAGCAGCTTGGGGACAGCTAATAACTATGGCTACACCTTC	CASSLGTANNYGYTF
TRBD2	TRBJ2-3	TRBV6-2/TRBV6-3	-	TGTGCCAGCAGTTACCCGATCAGCGGGGGGATCACAGATACGCAGTATTTT	CASSYPISGGITDTQYF
TRBD1	TRBJ2-7	TRBV30	-	TGTGCCTGGAGGGACAGGGCTTCCTACGAGCAGTACTTC	CAWRDRASYEQYF
-	TRBJ1-3	TRBV7-2	-	TGTGCCAGCAGCTTAGCGCCGGGGGGAAACACCATATATTTT	CASSLAPGGNTIYF
TRBD1	TRBJ2-1	TRBV25-1	-	TGTGCCAGCAGTGAAAGGACAGGGGGTTTGAGTTACAATGAGCAGTTCTTC	CASSERTGGLSYNEQFF
TRBD1	TRBJ2-7	TRBV20-1	once	TGCAGTGCTAGTTCCCGGACAGGGATGACCTACGAGCAGTACTTC	CSASSRTGMTYEQYF
-	TRBJ1-2	TRBV6-1	few	TGTGCCAGCAGTGAATCTTACTATGGCTACACCTTC	CASSESYYGYTF
-	TRBJ1-6	TRBV18	-	TGTGCCAGCTCACAAGGACAGCCGGATAATTCACCCCTCCACTTT	CASSQGQPDNSPLHF
-	TRBJ2-1	TRBV24-1	-	TGTGCCACCAGTGACCCCGGGGGGCCTGAGGGGGATGAGCAGTTCTTC	CATSDPGGPEGDEQFF
TRBD1	TRBJ2-7	TRBV7-2	-	TGTGCCAGCAGCTGGTCTAGCGACAGGGGTCGGGTCGAGCAGTACTTC	CASSWSSDRGRVEQYF
-	TRBJ1-6	TRBV11-2	-	TGTGCCAGCCTAAGGTACAGATCCTCACCCCTCCACTTT	CASLRYRSSPLHF
-	TRBJ2-2	TRBV6-5	-	TGTGCCAGCAGTTCGACAGGAACGAACACCGGGGAGCTGTTTTTT	CASSSTGTNTGELFF
TRBD1	TRBJ1-1	TRBV7-9	-	TGTGCACTTGGGGACAGCAGTTTGAACACTGAAGCTTTCTTT	CALGDSSLNTEAFF
TRBD1	TRBJ1-2	TRBV3-1/TRBV3-2	-	TGTGCCAGCACCCAAACAGGGGGCTATGGCTACACCTTC	CASTQTGGYGYTF
-	TRBJ1-1	TRBV3-1/TRBV3-2	-	TGTGCCAGCAGCCAAGTCGGACTGCTGAACACTGAAGCTTTCTTT	CASSQVGLLNTEAFF
-	TRBJ2-5	TRBV19	-	TGTGCCAGTAGCCCGACGGGGTGGGAAGAGACCCAGTACTTC	CASSPTGWEETQYF
-	TRBJ2-7	TRBV19	few	TGTGCCAGTAGTATTGGGGGGGCAACCTACGAGCAGTACTTC	CASSIGGATYEQYF
TRBD1	TRBJ1-1	TRBV11-2	few	TGTGCCAGCAGCCTACGAGCCGGGACAGGGGGACGGCACACTGAAGCTTTCTTT	CASSLRAGTGGRHTEAFF
-	TRBJ2-2	TRBV11-2	-	TGTGCCAGCAGCCTCATAGTCCGGGCCGGGGAGCTGTTTTTT	CASSLIVRAGELFF
-	TRBJ1-5	TRBV5-5	-	TGTGCCAGCAGCTTGGTTTTGGCGCTCAGCGATCAGCCCCAGCATTTT	CASSLVLALSDQPQHF
-	TRBJ2-1	TRBV11-1	-	TGTGCCAGCAGCTTAGGCCAGGGGCGGACGGAGTTCTTC	CASSLGQGRTEFF
-	TRBJ2-7	TRBV6-5	-	TGTGCCAGCAGGGGACATCGGCATGTCGAGCAGTACTTC	CASRGHRHVEQYF
-	TRBJ1-3	TRBV7-8	-	TGTGCCAGCAGCCCCGACAGGATCGCTGGAAACACCATATATTTT	CASSPDRIAGNTIYF
TRBD1	TRBJ2-7	TRBV10-2	few	TGCGCCAGCAGTGAGTCGATTCGGACAGGGGGAAACTTC	CASSESIRTGGNF
-	TRBJ1-4	TRBV28	-	TGTGCCAGCAGTCCCCCAGGCGTTTATTCGGAAAAACTGTTTTTT	CASSPPGVYSEKLFF
TRBD2	TRBJ2-1	TRBV5-4	-	TGTGCCAGCAGCAGTCTTCGCGGGGGGAGAAACAATGAGCAGTTCTTC	CASSSLRGGRNNEQFF